These T cell receptor beta chains were read from a single sample in a study of tumor-infiltrating lymphocytes in primary liver carcinoma. A single record per CDR3 protein comes from TCRdb applying MiXCR to the multiplex PCR reads. The data hold 300,000 to 350,000 distinct CDR3 sequences, with 50% to 60% observed a single time. Source material: peripheral blood. All receptors derive from a woman aged 25-40 years with primary liver carcinoma and hepatitis B virus infection. CDR3s include the opening cysteine and the closing phenylalanine or tryptophan. Fields, in order: V gene, J gene, CDR3 length, clone size, D gene, CDR3 protein, CDR3 DNA. D genes are given only for firm matches. A row's size may be missing; if present it is once, few, many or a size class.

TRBV28	TRBJ2-5	11	.	.	CAISDMETQYF	TGTGCCATCTCCGATATGGAGACCCAGTACTTC
TRBV29-1	TRBJ2-7	13	many	TRBD1	CSAEDRADYEQYF	TGCAGCGCGGAGGACAGGGCCGATTACGAGCAGTACTTC
TRBV4-2	TRBJ2-1	16	many	TRBD2	CASSSGAGGPYNEQFF	TGTGCCAGCAGCTCAGGTGCGGGAGGGCCCTACAATGAGCAGTTCTTC
TRBV11-2	TRBJ1-1	12	.	.	CTSGYVVTEAFF	TGTACCAGCGGCTACGTAGTGACTGAAGCTTTCTTT
TRBV30	TRBJ2-7	17	.	TRBD1	CAWRRQGAPLGSYEQYF	TGTGCCTGGAGGAGACAGGGGGCCCCTCTGGGGTCCTACGAGCAGTACTTC
TRBV11-2	TRBJ1-2	14	many	.	CASSSDRSPIFYTF	TGTGCCAGCAGCTCCGACAGGAGCCCTATTTTCTACACCTTC
TRBV29-1	TRBJ1-1	13	.	.	CSVRREVNTEAFF	TGCAGCGTTAGGAGAGAAGTGAACACTGAAGCTTTCTTT
TRBV11-2	TRBJ1-1	14	.	.	CVSSPSAANTEALF	TGTGTCAGCAGCCCCTCGGCAGCCAACACTGAAGCTCTCTTT
TRBV7-9	TRBJ2-3	14	.	.	CASSLTDSTDTRYF	TGTGCCAGCAGCTTAACAGACAGCACAGATACGCGGTATTTT
TRBV4-3	TRBJ1-2	14	many	.	CASSQDPGTRSYTF	TGCGCCAGCAGCCAAGATCCAGGGACGCGTTCCTACACCTTC
TRBV29-1	TRBJ1-3	12	.	.	CSVGFSGNTIYF	TGCAGCGTTGGGTTCTCTGGAAACACCATATATTTT
TRBV6-6	TRBJ2-7	14	.	.	CASRSRDNSYEQYF	TGTGCCAGCAGATCCCGGGACAACTCCTACGAGCAGTACTTC
TRBV6-2/TRBV6-3	TRBJ1-1	14	many	.	CASSYRTLWTEAFF	TGTGCCAGCAGTTATAGAACGCTTTGGACTGAAGCTTTCTTT
TRBV12-3/TRBV12-4	TRBJ2-5	15	many	.	CASSLWTHLQETQYF	TGTGCCAGCAGTTTGTGGACTCACTTACAAGAGACCCAGTACTTC
TRBV6-1	TRBJ2-2	19	.	TRBD2	CASSARLAGVRRDTGELFF	TGTGCCAGCAGTGCCCGACTAGCGGGAGTTAGAAGAGACACCGGGGAGCTGTTTTTT
TRBV5-1	TRBJ2-1	16	.	TRBD2	CASSLLFGGRDNEQFF	TGCGCCAGCAGTTTGCTGTTCGGCGGGAGAGACAATGAGCAGTTCTTC
TRBV19	TRBJ1-1	15	.	.	CASSRDTPGNTEAFF	TGTGCCAGTAGTCGGGACACTCCCGGGAACACTGAAGCTTTCTTT
TRBV11-2	TRBJ2-1	15	.	.	CASSSDRFGYNGQFF	TGTGCCAGCAGCTCCGACAGGTTCGGATACAATGGGCAGTTCTTC
TRBV12-3/TRBV12-4	TRBJ1-1	14	few	TRBD1	CASTTGDLNTEAFF	TGTGCCAGCACGACAGGGGACTTAAACACTGAAGCTTTCTTT
TRBV4-2	TRBJ2-7	16	.	TRBD2	CASNHLPGTSAYEQYF	TGTGCCAGCAACCACCTCCCGGGGACTAGTGCCTACGAGCAATACTTC
TRBV6-1	TRBJ1-5	14	once	.	CTSNPGGSNQPQHF	TGTACCAGCAACCCAGGAGGGTCAAATCAGCCCCAGCATTTT
TRBV29-1	TRBJ2-7	14	many	TRBD2	CSVGLAGGTYEQYF	TGCAGCGTTGGTCTTGCGGGGGGGACCTACGAGCAGTACTTC
TRBV11-2	TRBJ2-1	15	many	.	CASSLLGGLGNEQFF	TGTGCCAGCAGCTTACTCGGAGGGCTAGGCAATGAGCAGTTCTTC
TRBV6-1	TRBJ2-3	17	.	.	CASRLDRTAATTDTQYF	TGTGCCAGCAGGTTGGACAGAACCGCCGCTACCACAGATACGCAGTATTTT
TRBV29-1	TRBJ2-2	15	.	TRBD2	CSVEDAAGAPGELFF	TGCAGCGTTGAAGACGCCGCGGGAGCCCCCGGGGAGCTGTTTTTT
TRBV6-2/TRBV6-3	TRBJ2-1	13	.	TRBD2	CVSAGGSRAEQFF	TGTGTCAGCGCGGGAGGGTCGAGGGCTGAGCAGTTCTTC
TRBV6-5	TRBJ1-1	14	few	.	CASRPGSLDTEAFF	TGTGCCAGCAGACCAGGGTCGTTGGACACTGAAGCTTTCTTT
TRBV7-9	TRBJ2-2	17	.	.	CASSYSAATGAKGEPFF	TGTGCCAGCAGCTACTCGGCGGCGACCGGGGCCAAGGGGGAGCCGTTTTTT
TRBV11-2	TRBJ2-7	13	once	.	CACTSRTGYEQHF	TGTGCCTGCACCTCACGTACCGGTTACGAGCAGCACTTC
TRBV6-6	TRBJ1-2	14	.	.	CASSSDRAGYGYTF	TGTGCCAGCAGTTCGGACCGGGCAGGGTATGGCTACACCTTC
TRBV12-1	TRBJ2-5	16	.	.	CASSVGGGDRQETQYF	TGTGCCAGCAGCGTTGGTGGCGGGGACAGACAAGAGACCCAGTACTTC
TRBV11-2	TRBJ2-7	12	many	TRBD2	CASRGLAHEQYF	TGTGCCAGCCGAGGACTAGCCCACGAGCAGTACTTC
TRBV11-2	TRBJ2-1	18	.	.	CTSSFGREKGRLGNEQSF	TGTACCAGCAGCTTTGGTCGGGAGAAGGGGCGCCTAGGCAATGAGCAGTCCTTC
TRBV7-8	TRBJ2-7	14	.	.	CASSIRRTGGEQYF	TGTGCCAGCAGCATTCGACGTACCGGGGGCGAGCAGTACTTC
TRBV10-2	TRBJ1-1	12	.	.	CANSRTYTEAFF	TGCGCCAACAGTAGGACCTACACTGAAGCTTTCTTT
TRBV5-4	TRBJ2-5	16	.	.	CASSRSRRAPEETQYF	TGTGCCAGCAGCCGTAGCAGGAGGGCCCCGGAGGAGACCCAGTACTTC
TRBV11-2	TRBJ2-2	16	.	.	CDSSYPGQGNTGELFF	TGTGACAGCAGCTACCCGGGGCAGGGGAACACCGGGGAGCTGTTTTTC
TRBV4-2	TRBJ2-7	15	.	.	CASSQDYAPGGEQHF	TGTGCCAGCAGCCAAGATTACGCCCCCGGGGGCGAGCAGCACTTC
TRBV12-3/TRBV12-4	TRBJ2-7	14	many	TRBD2	CASSLGGSSYEQYF	TGTGCCAGCAGCTTAGGCGGGAGCTCCTACGAGCAGTACTTC
TRBV29-1	TRBJ1-1	14	many	.	CTLKGTAQGTEAFF	TGCACCCTAAAAGGGACGGCGCAGGGCACTGAAGCTTTCTTT
TRBV7-9	TRBJ2-7	13	.	.	CASSLALGGTDSF	TGTGCCAGCAGCTTAGCCCTAGGCGGGACAGACTCCTTC
TRBV5-1	TRBJ2-7	12	.	.	CASSLEDYEQYF	TGCGCCAGCAGCTTAGAAGATTACGAGCAGTACTTC
TRBV5-1	TRBJ2-2	16	.	.	CASSLLVGVNTGELFF	TGCGCCAGCAGCTTACTTGTGGGGGTGAACACCGGGGAGCTGTTTTTT
TRBV10-3	TRBJ1-1	15	.	TRBD1	CAISESGTANTEAFF	TGTGCCATCAGTGAGTCCGGGACAGCTAACACTGAAGCTTTCTTT
TRBV30	TRBJ2-7	14	.	.	CAWSVWQGKYEQYF	TGTGCCTGGAGTGTATGGCAGGGGAAATATGAGCAGTACTTC
TRBV6-5	TRBJ1-2	13	.	.	CASSDSKNYGYTF	TGTGCCAGCAGTGATAGCAAGAACTATGGCTACACCTTC
TRBV7-9	TRBJ2-3	14	.	.	CASRSTGTRSTQYF	TGTGCCAGCAGGTCTACCGGGACTCGTTCCACGCAGTATTTT
TRBV6-6	TRBJ2-5	14	.	.	CASITNRDEETQYF	TGTGCCAGCATTACTAACCGAGACGAAGAGACCCAGTACTTC
TRBV6-2/TRBV6-3	TRBJ2-7	14	many	TRBD2	CASSAGGSLYEQYF	TGTGCCAGCTCAGCGGGGGGAAGCCTCTACGAGCAGTACTTC
TRBV4-1	TRBJ2-1	14	many	.	CASSQDGRYNEQFF	TGCGCCAGCAGCCAAGATGGACGGTACAATGAGCAGTTCTTC